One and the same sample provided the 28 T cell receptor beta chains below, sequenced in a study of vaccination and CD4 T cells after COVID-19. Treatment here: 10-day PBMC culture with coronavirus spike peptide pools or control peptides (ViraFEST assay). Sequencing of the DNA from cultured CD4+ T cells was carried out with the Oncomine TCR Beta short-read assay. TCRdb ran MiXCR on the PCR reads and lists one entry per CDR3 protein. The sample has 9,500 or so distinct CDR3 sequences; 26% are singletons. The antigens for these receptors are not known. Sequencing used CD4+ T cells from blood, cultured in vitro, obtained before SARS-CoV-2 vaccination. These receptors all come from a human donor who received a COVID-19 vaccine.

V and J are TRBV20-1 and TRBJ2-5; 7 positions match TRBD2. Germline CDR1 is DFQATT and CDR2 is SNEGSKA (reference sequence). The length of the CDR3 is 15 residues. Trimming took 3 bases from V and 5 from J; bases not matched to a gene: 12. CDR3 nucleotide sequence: TGCAGTGCTAGGTCCCCCTTAGCGGGCCTTGAGACCCAGTACTTC. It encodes CSARSPLAGLETQYF.

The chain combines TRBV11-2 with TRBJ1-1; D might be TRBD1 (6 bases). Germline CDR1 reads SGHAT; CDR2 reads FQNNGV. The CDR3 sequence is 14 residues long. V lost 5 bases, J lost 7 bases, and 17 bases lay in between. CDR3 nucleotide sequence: TGTGCCAGCAGCCCGACCCAGGGGCCAAGTGAAGCTTTCTTT. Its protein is CASSPTQGPSEAFF.

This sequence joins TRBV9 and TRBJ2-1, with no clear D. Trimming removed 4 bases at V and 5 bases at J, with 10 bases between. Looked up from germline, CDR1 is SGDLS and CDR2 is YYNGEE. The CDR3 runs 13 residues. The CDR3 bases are TGTGCCAGCAGCCGTCAACCCGACAATGAGCAGTTCTTC. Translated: CASSRQPDNEQFF.

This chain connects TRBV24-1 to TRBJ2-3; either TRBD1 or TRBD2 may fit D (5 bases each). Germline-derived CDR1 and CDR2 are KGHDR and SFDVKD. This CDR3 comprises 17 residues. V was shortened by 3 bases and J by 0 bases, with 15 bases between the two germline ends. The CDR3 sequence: CATSDPGTDASTDTQYF. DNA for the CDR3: TGTGCCACCAGTGATCCAGGGACGGACGCTAGCACAGATACGCAGTATTTT.

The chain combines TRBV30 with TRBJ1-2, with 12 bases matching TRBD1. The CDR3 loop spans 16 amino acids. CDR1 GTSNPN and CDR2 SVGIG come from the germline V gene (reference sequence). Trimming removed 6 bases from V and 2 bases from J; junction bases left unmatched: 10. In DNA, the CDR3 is TGTGCCTGCGCCGGGACAGGGGGCATTAGGAACTATGGCTACACCTTC. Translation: CACAGTGGIRNYGYTF.

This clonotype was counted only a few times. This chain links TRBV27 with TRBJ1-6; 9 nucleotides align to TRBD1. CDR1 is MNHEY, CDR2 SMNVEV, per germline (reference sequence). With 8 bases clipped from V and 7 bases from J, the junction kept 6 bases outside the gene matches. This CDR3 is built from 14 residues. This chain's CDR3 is CASRTQGANSPLHF. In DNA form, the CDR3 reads TGTGCCAGCCGAACACAGGGGGCGAATTCACCCCTCCACTTT.

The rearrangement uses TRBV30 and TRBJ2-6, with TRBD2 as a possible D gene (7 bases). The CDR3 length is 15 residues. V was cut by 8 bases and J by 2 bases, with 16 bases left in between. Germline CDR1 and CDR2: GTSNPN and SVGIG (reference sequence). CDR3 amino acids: CALGGASTGANVLTF. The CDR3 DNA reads TGTGCCCTAGGGGGGGCTAGCACTGGGGCCAACGTCCTGACTTTC. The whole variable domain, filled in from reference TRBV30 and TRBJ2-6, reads SQTIHQWPATLVQPVGSPLSLECTVEGTSNPNLYWYRQAAGRGLQLLFYSVGIGQISSEVPQNLSASRPQDRQFILSSKKLLLSDSGFYLCALGGASTGANVLTFGAGSRLTVL.

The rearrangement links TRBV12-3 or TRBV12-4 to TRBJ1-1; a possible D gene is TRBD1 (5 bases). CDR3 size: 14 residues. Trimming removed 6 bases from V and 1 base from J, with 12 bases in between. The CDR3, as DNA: TGTGCCAGCAGCCCCCATACAGGGAACACTGAAGCTTTCTTT. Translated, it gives CASSPHTGNTEAFF.

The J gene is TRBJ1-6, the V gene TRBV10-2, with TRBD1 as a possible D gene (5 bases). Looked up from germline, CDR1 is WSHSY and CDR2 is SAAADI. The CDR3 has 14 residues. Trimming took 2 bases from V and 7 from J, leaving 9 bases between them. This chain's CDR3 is CASSEQGGNSPLHF. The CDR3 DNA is TGCGCCAGCAGTGAGCAGGGCGGCAATTCACCCCTCCACTTT.

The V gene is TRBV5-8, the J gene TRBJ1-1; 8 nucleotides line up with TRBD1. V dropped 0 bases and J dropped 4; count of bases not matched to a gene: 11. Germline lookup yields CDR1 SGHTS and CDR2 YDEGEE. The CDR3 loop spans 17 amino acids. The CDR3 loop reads CASSLEGRGQGATEAFF. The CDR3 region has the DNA TGTGCCAGCAGCTTGGAGGGCAGGGGGCAAGGGGCCACTGAAGCTTTCTTT.

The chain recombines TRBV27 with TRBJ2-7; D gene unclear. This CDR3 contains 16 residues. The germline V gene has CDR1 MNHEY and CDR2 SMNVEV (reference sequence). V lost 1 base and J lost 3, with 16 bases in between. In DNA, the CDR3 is TGTGCCAGCAGTTTATTCGGCCAGGTCTCCATCTACGAGCAGTACTTC. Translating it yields CASSLFGQVSIYEQYF.

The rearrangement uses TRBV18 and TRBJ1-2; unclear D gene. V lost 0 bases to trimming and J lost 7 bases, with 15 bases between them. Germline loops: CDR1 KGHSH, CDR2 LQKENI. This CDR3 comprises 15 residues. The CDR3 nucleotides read TGTGCCAGCTCACCACCTATAAGGGTAGCGTTTGGCTACACCTTC. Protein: CASSPPIRVAFGYTF.

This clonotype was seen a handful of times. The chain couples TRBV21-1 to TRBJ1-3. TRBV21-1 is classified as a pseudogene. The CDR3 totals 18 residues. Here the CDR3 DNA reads TGTGCCAGCAGGGCCGGGACTCACGGTTCCCTCTCTGGAAACACCATATATTTT. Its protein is CASRAGTHGSLSGNTIYF.

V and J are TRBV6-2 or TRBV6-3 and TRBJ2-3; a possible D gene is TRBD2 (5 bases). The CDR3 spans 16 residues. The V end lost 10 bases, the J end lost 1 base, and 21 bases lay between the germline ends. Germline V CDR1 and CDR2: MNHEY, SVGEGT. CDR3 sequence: CATKPILGRGTDTQYF. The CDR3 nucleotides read TGTGCCACCAAACCCATTCTAGGGCGGGGCACAGATACGCAGTATTTT.

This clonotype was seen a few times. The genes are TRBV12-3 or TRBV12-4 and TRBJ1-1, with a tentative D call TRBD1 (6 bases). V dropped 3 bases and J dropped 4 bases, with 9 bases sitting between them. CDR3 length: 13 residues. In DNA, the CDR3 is TGTGCCAGCAGTTTCAGGGGAGGCACTGAAGCTTTCTTT. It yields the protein CASSFRGGTEAFF.

Here the CDR3 reads CASSLSTGNRETQYF. CDR3 coding DNA: TGTGCCAGCAGCTTATCCACAGGGAACAGAGAGACCCAGTACTTC. This chain links TRBV7-8 with TRBJ2-5; D is perhaps TRBD1 (6 bases). The CDR3 contains 15 residues. CDR1 is SGHVS, CDR2 FQNEAQ, per germline. Trimming pared 2 bases from V and 4 bases from J, leaving 14 bases between. Based on the CDR3 plus reference TRBV7-8 and TRBJ2-5, the full variable domain is GAGVSQSPRYKVAKRGQDVALRCDPISGHVSLFWYQQALGQGPEFLTYFQNEAQLDKSGLPSDRFFAERPEGSVSTLKIQRTQQEDSAVYLCASSLSTGNRETQYFGPGTRLLVL.

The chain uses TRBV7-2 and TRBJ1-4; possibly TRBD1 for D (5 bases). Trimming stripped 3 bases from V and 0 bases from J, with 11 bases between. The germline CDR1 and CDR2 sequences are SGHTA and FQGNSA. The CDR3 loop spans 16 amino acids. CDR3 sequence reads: CASSFLGGATNEKLFF. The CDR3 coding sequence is TGTGCCAGCAGCTTCCTTGGGGGAGCAACTAATGAAAAACTGTTTTTT.

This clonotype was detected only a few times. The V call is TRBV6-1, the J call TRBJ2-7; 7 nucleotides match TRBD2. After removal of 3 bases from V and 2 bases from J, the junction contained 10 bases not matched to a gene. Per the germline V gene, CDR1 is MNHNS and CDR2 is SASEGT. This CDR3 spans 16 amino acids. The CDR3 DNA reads TGTGCCAGCAGTGACCCCCTGGGGAGGGCCCCCTACGAGCAGTACTTC. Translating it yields CASSDPLGRAPYEQYF.

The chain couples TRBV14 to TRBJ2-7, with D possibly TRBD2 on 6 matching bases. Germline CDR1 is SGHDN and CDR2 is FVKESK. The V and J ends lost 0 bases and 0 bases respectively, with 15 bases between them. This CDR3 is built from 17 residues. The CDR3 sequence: CASSQESGGTLSYEQYF. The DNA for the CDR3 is TGTGCCAGCAGCCAAGAAAGCGGCGGGACCCTCTCCTACGAGCAGTACTTC.

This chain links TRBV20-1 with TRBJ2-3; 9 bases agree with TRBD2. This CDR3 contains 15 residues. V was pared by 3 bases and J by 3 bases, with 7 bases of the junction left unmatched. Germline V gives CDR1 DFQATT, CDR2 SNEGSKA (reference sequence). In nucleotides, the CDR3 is TGCAGTGCTAGGGGCGGGGGGGTATCAACAGATACGCAGTATTTT. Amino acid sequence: CSARGGGVSTDTQYF.

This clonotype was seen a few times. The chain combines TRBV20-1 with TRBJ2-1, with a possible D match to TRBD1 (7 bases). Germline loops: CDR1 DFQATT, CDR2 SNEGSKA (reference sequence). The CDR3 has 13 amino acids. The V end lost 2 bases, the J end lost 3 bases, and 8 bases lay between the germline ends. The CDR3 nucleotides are TGCAGTGCTAGACAGGGGGGCTACAATGAGCAGTTCTTC. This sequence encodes CSARQGGYNEQFF.

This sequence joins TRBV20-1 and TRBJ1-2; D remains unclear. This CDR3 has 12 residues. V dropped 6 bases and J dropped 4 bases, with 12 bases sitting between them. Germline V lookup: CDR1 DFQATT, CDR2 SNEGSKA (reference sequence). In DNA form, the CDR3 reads TGCAGTGCCACGGACGGGTTCTATGGCTACACCTTC. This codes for CSATDGFYGYTF.

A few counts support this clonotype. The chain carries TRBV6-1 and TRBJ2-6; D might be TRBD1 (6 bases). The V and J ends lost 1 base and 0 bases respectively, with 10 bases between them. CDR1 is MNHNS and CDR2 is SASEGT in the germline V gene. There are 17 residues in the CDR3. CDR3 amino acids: CASSEVEDSSGANVLTF. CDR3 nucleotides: TGTGCCAGCAGTGAAGTCGAGGACAGCTCTGGGGCCAACGTCCTGACTTTC.

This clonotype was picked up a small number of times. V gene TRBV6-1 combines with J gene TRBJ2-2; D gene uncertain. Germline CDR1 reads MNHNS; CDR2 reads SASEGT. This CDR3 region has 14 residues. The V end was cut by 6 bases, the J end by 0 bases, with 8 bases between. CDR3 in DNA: TGTGCCAGCAGACGTCTAGCGAACACCGGGGAGCTGTTTTTT. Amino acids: CASRRLANTGELFF.

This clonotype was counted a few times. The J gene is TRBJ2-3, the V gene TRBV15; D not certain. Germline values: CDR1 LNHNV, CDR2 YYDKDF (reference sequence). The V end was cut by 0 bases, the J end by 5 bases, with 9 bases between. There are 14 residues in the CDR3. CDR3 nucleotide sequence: TGTGCCACCAGCAGAGATCTGCCGGAAGATACGCAGTATTTT. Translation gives CATSRDLPEDTQYF.

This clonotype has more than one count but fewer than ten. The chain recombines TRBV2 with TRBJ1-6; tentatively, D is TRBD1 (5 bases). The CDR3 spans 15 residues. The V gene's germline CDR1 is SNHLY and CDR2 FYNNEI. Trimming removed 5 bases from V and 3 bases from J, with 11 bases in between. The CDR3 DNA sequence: TGTGCCAGCAGTACCGACAGATACTATAATTCACCCCTCCACTTT. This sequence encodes CASSTDRYYNSPLHF.

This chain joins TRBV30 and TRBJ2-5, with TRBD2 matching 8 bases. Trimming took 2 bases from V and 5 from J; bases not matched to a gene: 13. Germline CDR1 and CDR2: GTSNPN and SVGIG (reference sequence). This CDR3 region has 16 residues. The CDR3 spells CAWSTGGAINKETQYF. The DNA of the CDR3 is TGTGCCTGGAGTACGGGGGGGGCAATCAATAAGGAGACCCAGTACTTC.

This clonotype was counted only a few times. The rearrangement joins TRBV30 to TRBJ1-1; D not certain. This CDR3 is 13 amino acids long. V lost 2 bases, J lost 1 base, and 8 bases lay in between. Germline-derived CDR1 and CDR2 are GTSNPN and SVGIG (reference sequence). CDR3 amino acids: CAWSYSGNTEAFF. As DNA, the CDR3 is TGTGCCTGGAGTTACTCGGGGAACACTGAAGCTTTCTTT.